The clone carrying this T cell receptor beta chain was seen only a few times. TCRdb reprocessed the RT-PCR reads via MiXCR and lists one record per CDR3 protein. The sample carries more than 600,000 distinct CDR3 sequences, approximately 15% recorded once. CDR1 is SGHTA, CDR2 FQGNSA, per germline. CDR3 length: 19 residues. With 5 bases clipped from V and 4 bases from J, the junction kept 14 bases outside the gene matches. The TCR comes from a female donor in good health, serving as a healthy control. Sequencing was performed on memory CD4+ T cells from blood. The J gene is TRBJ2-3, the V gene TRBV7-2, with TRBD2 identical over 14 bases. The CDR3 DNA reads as TGTGCCAGCAGCAGACGACTAGCGGGGGGGCCTAGGGGCGCAGATACGCAGTATTTT. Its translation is CASSRRLAGGPRGADTQYF. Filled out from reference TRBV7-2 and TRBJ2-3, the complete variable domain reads GAGVSQSPSNKVTEKGKDVELRCDPISGHTALYWYRQSLGQGLEFLIYFQGNSAPDKSGLPSDRFSAERTGGSVSTLTIQRTQQEDSAVYLCASSRRLAGGPRGADTQYFGPGTRLTVL.